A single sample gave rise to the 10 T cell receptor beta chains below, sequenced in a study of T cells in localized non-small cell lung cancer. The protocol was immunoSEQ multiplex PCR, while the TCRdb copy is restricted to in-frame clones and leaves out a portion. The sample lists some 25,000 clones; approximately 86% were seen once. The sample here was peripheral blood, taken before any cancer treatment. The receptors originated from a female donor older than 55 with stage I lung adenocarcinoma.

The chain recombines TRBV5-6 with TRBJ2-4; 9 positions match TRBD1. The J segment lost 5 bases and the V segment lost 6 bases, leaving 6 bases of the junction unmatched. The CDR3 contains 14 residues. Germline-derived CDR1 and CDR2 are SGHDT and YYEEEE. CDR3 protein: CASKWDRVENIQYF. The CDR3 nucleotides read TGTGCCAGCAAATGGGACAGGGTCGAAAACATTCAGTACTTC.

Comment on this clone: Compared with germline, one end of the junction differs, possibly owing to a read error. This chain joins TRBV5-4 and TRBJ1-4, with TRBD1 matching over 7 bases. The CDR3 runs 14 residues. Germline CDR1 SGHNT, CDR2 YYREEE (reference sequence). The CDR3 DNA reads TGTGCCAGCAGCCCCGGGACAGTGAATGAAAAGCTGTTTTTT. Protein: CASSPGTVNEKLFF.

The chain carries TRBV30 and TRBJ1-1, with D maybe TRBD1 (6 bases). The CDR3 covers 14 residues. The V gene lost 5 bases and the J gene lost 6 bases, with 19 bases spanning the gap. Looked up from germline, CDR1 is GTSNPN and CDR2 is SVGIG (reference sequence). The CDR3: CAWRTAGNHAEAFF. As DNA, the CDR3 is TGTGCCTGGCGGACAGCTGGAAATCATGCTGAAGCTTTCTTT.

The CDR3 protein is CASSAPGTGLREAQYF. CDR3 bases: TGTGCCAGCAGCGCGCCGGGGACAGGGCTTCGGGAGGCCCAGTACTTC. This sequence joins TRBV5-4 and TRBJ2-5; the match to TRBD1 covers 9 bases. Trimming cost V 4 bases and J 9 bases; bases outside gene matches: 16. CDR1 and CDR2 from the germline V gene are SGHNT and YYREEE (reference sequence). CDR3 size: 16 residues.

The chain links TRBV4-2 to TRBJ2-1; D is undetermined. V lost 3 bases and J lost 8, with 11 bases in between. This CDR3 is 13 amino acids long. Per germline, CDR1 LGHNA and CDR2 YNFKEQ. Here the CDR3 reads CASSHSAVDEQFF. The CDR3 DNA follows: TGTGCCAGCAGCCATTCGGCCGTCGATGAGCAGTTCTTC.

CDR3 in amino acids: CASSPVGLYNEQFF. The CDR3 nucleotides read TGCGCCAGCAGCCCAGTAGGACTTTACAATGAGCAGTTCTTC. V usage is TRBV4-1 and J usage is TRBJ2-1; a possible D gene is TRBD2 (5 bases). The CDR3 length is 14 residues. Between the trimmed V and J ends, which lost 4 bases and 4 bases, there was a span of 11 bases. Looked up from germline, CDR1 is MGHRA and CDR2 is YSYEKL.

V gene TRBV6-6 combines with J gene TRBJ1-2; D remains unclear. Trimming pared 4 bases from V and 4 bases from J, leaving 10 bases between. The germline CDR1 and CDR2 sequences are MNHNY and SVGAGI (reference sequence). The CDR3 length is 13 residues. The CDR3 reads CASSLQRFYGYTF. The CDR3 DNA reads TGTGCCAGCAGTTTACAGAGATTCTATGGCTACACCTTC.

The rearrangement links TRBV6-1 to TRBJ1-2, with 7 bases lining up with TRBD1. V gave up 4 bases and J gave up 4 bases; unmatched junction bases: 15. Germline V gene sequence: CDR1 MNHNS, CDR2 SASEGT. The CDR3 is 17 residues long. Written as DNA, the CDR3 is TGTGCCAGCAGTGGGAAGGCCGGGACAGCCATTTCCTATGGCTACACCTTC. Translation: CASSGKAGTAISYGYTF.

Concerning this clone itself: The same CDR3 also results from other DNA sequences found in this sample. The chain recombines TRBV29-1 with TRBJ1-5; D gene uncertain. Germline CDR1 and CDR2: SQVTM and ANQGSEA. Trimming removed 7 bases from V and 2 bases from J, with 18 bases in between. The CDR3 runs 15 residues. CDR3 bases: TGCAGCGCCCCGTGGGGAGGCGAGGGCAATCAGCCCCAGCATTTT. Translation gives CSAPWGGEGNQPQHF. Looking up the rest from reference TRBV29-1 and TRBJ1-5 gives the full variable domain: SAVISQKPSRDICQRGTSLTIQCQVDSQVTMMFWYRQQPGQSLTLIATANQGSEATYESGFVIDKFPISRPNLTFSTLTVSNMSPEDSSIYLCSAPWGGEGNQPQHFGDGTRLSIL.

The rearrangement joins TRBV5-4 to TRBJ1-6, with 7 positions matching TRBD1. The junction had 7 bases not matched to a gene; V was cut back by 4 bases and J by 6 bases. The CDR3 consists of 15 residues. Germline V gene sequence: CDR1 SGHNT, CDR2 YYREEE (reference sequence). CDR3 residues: CASSLQPGGNSPLHF. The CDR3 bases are TGTGCCAGCAGCCTTCAGCCAGGGGGTAATTCACCCCTCCACTTT.